This TCR beta chain was observed in a study of blood T cell repertoires in COVID-19. Study-level background: Material from acute and convalescent COVID-19 was sourced from the United States, Italy and Spain. In each case, the material was cDNA or gDNA derived from T cells, B-cell-depleted T cells, or PBMCs.

Methods used by the authors: The assay estimated nucleated cells by amplifying reference gene primers. Some clones are missing from TCRdb's copy, which holds only in-frame ones; the method was immunoSEQ multiplex PCR. For V, J and clone size, that table is used; D and trimming come from the DNA. The profile shows more than 200,000 clones, 80% to 90% of them singletons. Trimming left V 6 bases short and J 8 bases short, with 13 bases between. Germline assignment: CDR1 MNHEY and CDR2 SMNVEV (reference sequence). This CDR3 spans 12 amino acids. This sequence originates from a woman aged 45-59 years with acute or convalescent COVID-19. The chain has TRBV27 and TRBJ1-2; D is perhaps TRBD1 (5 bases). Sequenced material: peripheral blood. The CDR3 DNA reads as TGTGCCAGCAGGCAGGGTACGGAGGGCTACACCTTC. This translates into CASRQGTEGYTF.